The 22 T cell receptor beta chains given below trace back to one sample, sequenced in a study of cytomegalovirus exposure and HLA in healthy donors. The primer mix had 60 Vbeta and 13 Jbeta primers. The method was immunoSEQ multiplex PCR; TCRdb's version includes in-frame clones alone and lacks a portion of them. Of about 300,000 clones in the sample, roughly 88% were seen once. The sequenced sample was PBMCs. These receptors all come from a man aged 35 to 55 in good health and CMV-seropositive.

This clone was recorded once. The chain links TRBV5-1 to TRBJ2-7, with D tentatively TRBD1 (6 bases). CDR3 length: 13 residues. From germline, CDR1 is SGHRS and CDR2 YFSETQ. Trimming shortened V by 3 bases and J by 0 bases, and 7 bases separated the two germline ends. In nucleotides, the CDR3 is TGCGCCAGCAGCTGGACAGTCTCCTACGAGCAGTACTTC. Its translation: CASSWTVSYEQYF.

The V gene is TRBV6-6, the J gene TRBJ2-5; 11 bases align to TRBD2. There are 15 residues in the CDR3. V trimming: 5 bases; J trimming: 1 base; junction bases outside the gene matches: 3. Germline loops: CDR1 MNHNY, CDR2 SVGAGI (reference sequence). CDR3 amino acids: CASSPGLAGQETQYF. The DNA of the CDR3 is TGTGCCAGCAGTCCCGGACTAGCGGGCCAAGAGACCCAGTACTTC.

The chain has TRBV5-1 and TRBJ2-1; TRBD2 might be the D (5 bases). Trimming removed 5 bases at V and 3 bases at J, with 15 bases between. The CDR3 covers 15 residues. CDR1 and CDR2 (germline): SGHRS, YFSETQ. CDR3: CASSEEGSYYNEQFF. The CDR3 DNA sequence: TGCGCCAGCAGTGAGGAAGGGAGTTACTACAATGAGCAGTTCTTC.

The V call is TRBV7-2, the J call TRBJ1-2; 10 bases align to TRBD1. Per germline, CDR1 SGHTA and CDR2 FQGNSA. V gave up 1 base and J gave up 0 bases; unmatched junction bases: 2. The CDR3 sequence is 16 residues long. CDR3 nucleotide sequence: TGTGCCAGCAGCTTAGGACAGGGGGCGGCTAACTATGGCTACACCTTC. Encoded protein: CASSLGQGAANYGYTF.

This chain connects TRBV6-6 to TRBJ2-1, with 9 bases matching TRBD1. The length of the CDR3 is 16 residues. With 0 bases clipped from V and 8 bases from J, the junction kept 8 bases outside the gene matches. In germline, CDR1 is MNHNY, CDR2 SVGAGI (reference sequence). Here the CDR3 reads CASSYSGGQGVDEQFF. The CDR3 coding sequence is TGTGCCAGCAGTTACTCGGGGGGACAGGGTGTCGATGAGCAGTTCTTC.

The chain recombines TRBV6-1 with TRBJ2-7; 7 bases fit TRBD1. This CDR3 region has 13 residues. V was pared by 6 bases and J by 2 bases, with 4 bases of the junction left unmatched. Germline values: CDR1 MNHNS, CDR2 SASEGT. The CDR3 region has the DNA TGTGCCAGCAGCGTGGACAGGACCTACGAGCAGTACTTC. Encoded protein: CASSVDRTYEQYF.

This chain uses TRBV6-6 with TRBJ2-1; 11 bases are a match to TRBD2. This CDR3 is built from 16 residues. V was clipped by 2 bases and J by 7 bases; unmatched bases: 7. The germline V gene has CDR1 MNHNY and CDR2 SVGAGI (reference sequence). In nucleotides, the CDR3 is TGTGCCAGCAGTTACGGTCTAGCGGGAGGCCGTAATGAGCAGTTCTTC. Translated, it gives CASSYGLAGGRNEQFF.

This sequence joins TRBV28 and TRBJ2-7; possible D gene TRBD1, 6 bases. The CDR3 is made up of 15 amino acids. Germline V lookup: CDR1 MDHEN, CDR2 SYDVKM. Trimming left V 2 bases short and J 2 bases short, with 13 bases between. The CDR3 is CASSLNRDNPYEQYF. The CDR3, as DNA: TGTGCCAGCAGTTTAAACAGGGATAATCCCTACGAGCAGTACTTC.

The V call is TRBV15, the J call TRBJ1-2, with D unclear. Trimming pared 5 bases from V and 8 bases from J, leaving 12 bases between. The germline V gene encodes CDR1 LNHNV and CDR2 YYDKDF (reference sequence). The CDR3 has 12 residues. CDR3 loop: CATSRGTGGYTF. In DNA, the CDR3 is TGTGCCACCAGCCGTGGAACGGGGGGCTACACCTTC.

This clone was counted once. Within the sample, other DNA sequences also encode this same CDR3. The chain carries TRBV28 and TRBJ1-2; 7 nucleotides align to TRBD1. The CDR3 extends over 13 amino acids. CDR1 is MDHEN and CDR2 is SYDVKM in the germline V gene. The J segment lost 4 bases and the V segment lost 2 bases, leaving 1 base of the junction unmatched. The CDR3 DNA reads as TGTGCCAGCAGTTTAAGGGACAGCTATGGCTACACCTTC. It translates to CASSLRDSYGYTF.

The chain joins TRBV18 to TRBJ1-2, with a tentative D call TRBD1 (6 bases). The CDR3 has 16 amino acids. Germline values: CDR1 KGHSH, CDR2 LQKENI. Trimming removed 2 bases from V and 4 bases from J, with 17 bases in between. CDR3 nucleotides: TGTGCCAGCTCACCAAATACAGGGATGCGTGGCTATGGCTACACCTTC. It yields the protein CASSPNTGMRGYGYTF.

This chain joins TRBV2 and TRBJ2-3; 7 bases match TRBD2. J lost 6 bases, V lost 2 bases, and 8 bases had no gene match. This CDR3 has 15 residues. Germline V CDR1 and CDR2: SNHLY, FYNNEI. CDR3 residues: CASSENTSAGDTQYF. In nucleotides, the CDR3 is TGTGCCAGCAGTGAAAATACATCAGCGGGGGATACGCAGTATTTT.

This chain uses TRBV4-2 with TRBJ2-1; possibly TRBD2 for D (6 bases). Germline CDR1 is LGHNA and CDR2 is YNFKEQ. V gave up 3 bases and J gave up 0 bases, with 12 bases separating them. The CDR3 is made up of 16 amino acids. The CDR3 region is CASSHYGGNSYNEQFF. The CDR3, as DNA: TGTGCCAGCAGCCACTACGGGGGAAACTCCTACAATGAGCAGTTCTTC.

V usage is TRBV29-1 and J usage is TRBJ2-6, with D perhaps TRBD1 (5 bases). The V and J ends lost 5 bases and 3 bases respectively, with 8 bases between them. Germline V CDR1 and CDR2: SQVTM, ANQGSEA. CDR3 length equals 13 residues. CDR3: CSVLTDGANVLTF. The CDR3 DNA follows: TGCAGCGTTTTGACAGATGGGGCCAACGTCCTGACTTTC.

In its sample, this clone was seen once. The chain links TRBV28 to TRBJ1-1, with 11 bases aligning to TRBD1. Germline V lookup: CDR1 MDHEN, CDR2 SYDVKM. CDR3 length: 13 amino acids. The ends lost 10 bases at V and 7 bases at J; junction bases unmatched: 8. CDR3 in amino acids: CATGQGAPFEAFF. The CDR3 DNA follows: TGTGCCACCGGACAGGGGGCGCCTTTTGAAGCTTTCTTT.

This chain joins TRBV28 and TRBJ1-2, with 7 bases that match TRBD1. The V and J ends lost 9 bases and 3 bases, in that order; junction bases with no gene match: 10. CDR3 length: 14 residues. Germline V CDR1 and CDR2: MDHEN, SYDVKM. The CDR3, as DNA: TGTGCCAGTCGTCCAAGACAGGGCCACTATGGCTACACCTTC. Protein: CASRPRQGHYGYTF.

The gene calls are TRBV7-2 and TRBJ2-7; 14 bases align to TRBD2. After removal of 3 bases from V and 6 bases from J, the junction contained 7 bases not matched to a gene. Germline V CDR1 and CDR2: SGHTA, FQGNSA. The CDR3 is 16 amino acids. This CDR3 is CASSFGGTSGSGEQYF. The CDR3 nucleotides are TGTGCCAGCAGCTTCGGCGGGACTAGCGGGAGTGGCGAGCAGTACTTC.

The genes are TRBV29-1 and TRBJ2-3; weak D call: TRBD2 (5 bases). The CDR3 totals 16 residues. Germline CDR1 and CDR2: SQVTM and ANQGSEA. V was shortened by 3 bases and J by 0 bases, with 16 bases between the two germline ends. CDR3 DNA: TGCAGCGTTGATCGGCGGAAGCGGAAGAGCACAGATACGCAGTATTTT. Protein: CSVDRRKRKSTDTQYF.

J is TRBJ2-5 and V is TRBV5-1; TRBD2 matches at 11 bases. J gave up 9 bases and V 4 bases, and 14 bases lay outside the gene matches. From germline, CDR1 is SGHRS and CDR2 YFSETQ. The CDR3 is 16 amino acids. This CDR3 is CASSPRASGGSGAQYF. CDR3 in DNA: TGCGCCAGCAGCCCGCGAGCTAGCGGGGGGTCCGGGGCCCAGTACTTC.

Many counts were recorded for this clone. The gene calls are TRBV7-3 and TRBJ2-1; TRBD2 agrees at 9 bases. Trimming took 2 bases from V and 10 from J; bases not matched to a gene: 9. The CDR3 length is 15 residues. Germline CDR1 reads SGHTA; CDR2 reads FQGTGA. The CDR3 is CASSLGSGSLGEQFF. The DNA for the CDR3 is TGTGCCAGCAGCTTAGGTAGCGGGAGTCTGGGAGAGCAGTTCTTC.

V usage is TRBV6-6 and J usage is TRBJ2-5, with D uncertain. The CDR3 covers 14 residues. The V gene lost 0 bases and the J gene lost 4 bases, with 9 bases spanning the gap. CDR1 and CDR2 from the germline V gene are MNHNY and SVGAGI (reference sequence). CDR3 sequence reads: CASSYSSLSETQYF. The CDR3 DNA reads as TGTGCCAGCAGTTACTCAAGCCTATCAGAGACCCAGTACTTC.

Only one count was recorded for this clone. This chain uses TRBV6-5 with TRBJ2-1; 8 nucleotides agree with TRBD2. The J segment lost 7 bases and the V segment lost 4 bases, leaving 9 bases of the junction unmatched. CDR1 and CDR2 from the germline V gene are MNHEY and SVGAGI. CDR3 length: 15 amino acids. The CDR3 spells CASSSTGLVVNEQFF. DNA of the CDR3: TGTGCCAGCAGTTCAACGGGACTAGTGGTGAATGAGCAGTTCTTC.